This T cell receptor beta chain was sequenced in a study of radiation and T cells in renal cell carcinoma. Broader study findings: Top tumor clonotypes rose in blood 2 weeks post-radiation, then contracted.

The CDR3 spans 14 residues. V lost 3 bases to trimming and J lost 5 bases, with 14 bases between them. CDR1 and CDR2 (germline): SGHRS, YFSETQ. Sequenced by immunoSEQ multiplex PCR; TCRdb stores in-frame clones only, minus some. The table records around 140,000 clones, less than 85% of them present only once. Sample time point: baseline pretreatment blood. Treatment indicated: 15 Gy SBRT to primary tumor, nephrectomy 4 weeks later. Blood was sampled at baseline, 2 weeks and 4 weeks after SBRT. Note on this clone: Its target is unknown.

The sequenced sample was blood, obtained from a patient whose treatment included radiotherapy and nephrectomy. The receptor's source is a woman in her 50s with renal cell carcinoma. The chain is built from TRBV5-1 and TRBJ2-5; D is possibly TRBD1 (6 bases). CDR3 sequence: CASSYDRPRETQYF. CDR3 coding DNA: TGCGCCAGCAGCTATGACAGGCCTCGGGAGACCCAGTACTTC. Filled out from reference TRBV5-1 and TRBJ2-5, the complete variable domain reads KAGVTQTPRYLIKTRGQQVTLSCSPISGHRSVSWYQQTPGQGLQFLFEYFSETQRNKGNFPGRFSGRQFSNSRSEMNVSTLELGDSALYLCASSYDRPRETQYFGPGTRLLVL.